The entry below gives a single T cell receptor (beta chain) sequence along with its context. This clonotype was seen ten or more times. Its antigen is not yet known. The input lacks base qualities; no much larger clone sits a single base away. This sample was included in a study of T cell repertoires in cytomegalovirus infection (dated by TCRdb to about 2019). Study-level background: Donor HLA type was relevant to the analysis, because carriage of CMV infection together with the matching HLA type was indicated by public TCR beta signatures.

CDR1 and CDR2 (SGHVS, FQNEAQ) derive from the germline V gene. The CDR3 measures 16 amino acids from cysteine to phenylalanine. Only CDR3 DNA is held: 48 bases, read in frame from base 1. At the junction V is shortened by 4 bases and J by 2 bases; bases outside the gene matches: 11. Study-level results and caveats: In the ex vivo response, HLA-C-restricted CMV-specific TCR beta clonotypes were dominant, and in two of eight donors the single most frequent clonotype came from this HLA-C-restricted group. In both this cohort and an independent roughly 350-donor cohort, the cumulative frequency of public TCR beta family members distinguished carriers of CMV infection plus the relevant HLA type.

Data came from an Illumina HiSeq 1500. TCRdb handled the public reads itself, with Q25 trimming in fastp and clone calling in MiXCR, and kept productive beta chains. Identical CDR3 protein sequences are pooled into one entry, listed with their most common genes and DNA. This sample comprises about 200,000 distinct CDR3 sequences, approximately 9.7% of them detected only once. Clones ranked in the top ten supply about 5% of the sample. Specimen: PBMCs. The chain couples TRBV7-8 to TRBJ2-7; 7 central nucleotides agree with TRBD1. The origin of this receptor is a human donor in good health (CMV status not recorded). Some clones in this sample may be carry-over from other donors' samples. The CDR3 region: CASSSQGRRVTYEQYF. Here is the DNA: TGTGCCAGCAGCTCACAGGGGCGTCGGGTAACCTACGAGCAGTACTTC.